This T cell receptor beta chain was captured by sequencing in a study of CD8 T cells in Susac syndrome. V lost 4 bases, J lost 0 bases, and 5 bases stayed unmatched. The germline gives CDR1 SGHRS, CDR2 YFSETQ. The CDR3 extends over 15 amino acids. Reverse transcription of roughly 0.45 to 1 ug RNA was performed with random hexamers. Each CDR3 protein gets one entry after TCRdb re-called the immunoSEQ multiplex PCR reads with MiXCR. The sample lists some 180,000 distinct CDR3 sequences, about 93% occurring once. The sequence came from a human donor in good health. This chain connects TRBV5-1 to TRBJ1-1; 8 bases line up with TRBD1. Sequencing input: CD4+ T cells from PBMCs. CDR3 sequence (DNA): TGCGCCAGCAGCGTCCGACAGGGGATGAACACTGAAGCTTTCTTT. It yields the protein CASSVRQGMNTEAFF.